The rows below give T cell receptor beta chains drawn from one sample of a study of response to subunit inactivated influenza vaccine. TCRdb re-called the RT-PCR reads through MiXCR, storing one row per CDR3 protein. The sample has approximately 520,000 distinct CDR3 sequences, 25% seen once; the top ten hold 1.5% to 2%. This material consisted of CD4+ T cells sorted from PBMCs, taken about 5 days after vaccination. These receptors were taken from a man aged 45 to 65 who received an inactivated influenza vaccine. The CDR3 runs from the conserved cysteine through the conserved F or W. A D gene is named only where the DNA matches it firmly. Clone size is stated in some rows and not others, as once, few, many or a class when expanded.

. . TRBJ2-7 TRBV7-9 TGTGCCAGCAGCTTGGTGGACATCCGCTCCTACGAGCAGTACTTC CASSLVDIRSYEQYF
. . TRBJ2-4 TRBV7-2 TGTGCCAGCAGACTAGACCGAGGGGCCAAAAACATTCAGTACTTC CASRLDRGAKNIQYF
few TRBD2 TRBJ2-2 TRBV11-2 TGTGCCAGCAGCTCCTTTGGACTAGCGAGGACCGGGGAGCTGTTTTTT CASSSFGLARTGELFF
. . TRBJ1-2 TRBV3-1 TGTGCCAGCAGCCGTCAGGCCAACTATGGCTACACCTTC CASSRQANYGYTF
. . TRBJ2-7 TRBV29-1 TGCAGCGTGCGGAAAACAGGGGAGGGCGAGCAGTACTTC CSVRKTGEGEQYF
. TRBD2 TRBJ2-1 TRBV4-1 TGCGCCAGCAGCCATACTAGCGGGTTTGGGGATGAGCAGTTCTTC CASSHTSGFGDEQFF
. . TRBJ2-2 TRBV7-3 TGTGCCAGCAGCTTAAGCCCCACAACAGGGATCGGGGAGCTGTTTTTT CASSLSPTTGIGELFF
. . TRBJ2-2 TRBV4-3 TGCGCCAGCAGCCCCCAAAAGGGTCCCGGGGAGCTGTTTTTT CASSPQKGPGELFF
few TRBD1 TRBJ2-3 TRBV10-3 TGTGCCATCAGTGGCGGGACAGGGGAGGCAGATACGCAGTATTTT CAISGGTGEADTQYF
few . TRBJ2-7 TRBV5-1 TGCGCCAGCAGCTTGCCCGACGGCGAGCAGTACTTC CASSLPDGEQYF
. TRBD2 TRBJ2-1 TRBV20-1 TGCAGTGCCCCGAGGCCTAGCGGGGGAAACAATGAGCAGTTCTTC CSAPRPSGGNNEQFF
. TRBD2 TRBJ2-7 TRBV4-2 TGTGCCAGCAGCCAAGTGAATAGCGGGGGACCCTACGAGCAGTACTTC CASSQVNSGGPYEQYF
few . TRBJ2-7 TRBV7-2 TGTGCCAGCAGCCTCTCTAGGGACCACGAGCAGTACTTC CASSLSRDHEQYF
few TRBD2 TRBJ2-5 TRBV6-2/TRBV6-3 TGTGCCAGCAGTTACCGGCTAGCGGGAGTCCCAGAGACCCAGTACTTC CASSYRLAGVPETQYF
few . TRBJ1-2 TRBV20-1 TGCAGTGCTATAGACAGGAAAAACTATGGCTACACCTTC CSAIDRKNYGYTF
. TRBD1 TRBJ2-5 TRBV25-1 TGTGCCAGTCAGGGACAGGGGAACTCCATTCAAGAGACCCAGTACTTC CASQGQGNSIQETQYF
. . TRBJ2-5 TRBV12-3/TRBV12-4 TGTGCCAGCAGTCAAGTAGCAGGGGCCGGGATTGAGACCCAGTACTTC CASSQVAGAGIETQYF
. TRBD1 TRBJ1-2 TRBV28 TGTGCCAGCAGTTTATCCTTTCTAGGACAGGGTAGGGTAGACGGCTACACCTTC CASSLSFLGQGRVDGYTF
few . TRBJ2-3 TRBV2 TGTGCCAGCAGTGACCGCTCTAGCACAGATACGCAGTATTTT CASSDRSSTDTQYF
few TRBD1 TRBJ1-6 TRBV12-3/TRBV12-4 TGTGCCAGCAGTTTACAGGGGGCGAATAATTCACCCCTCCACTTT CASSLQGANNSPLHF
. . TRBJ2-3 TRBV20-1 TGCAGTGCTAGAGATCTCGGCTTCACAGATACGCAGTATTTT CSARDLGFTDTQYF
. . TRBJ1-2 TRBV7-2 TGTGCCAGCAGCAAGTGGACAGAAGGAGGCTACACCTTC CASSKWTEGGYTF
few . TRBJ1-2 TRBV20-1 TGCAGTGTCTTGGCTGGGGGCTACACCTTC CSVLAGGYTF
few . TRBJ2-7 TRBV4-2 TGTGCCAGCAGCCAACTTTCCTCCTACGAGCAGTACTTC CASSQLSSYEQYF
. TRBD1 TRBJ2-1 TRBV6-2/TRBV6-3 TGTGCCAGCAGCAGACAGGGGGCTGGTCTCTACAATGAGCAGTTCTTC CASSRQGAGLYNEQFF
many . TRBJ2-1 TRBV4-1 TGCGCCAGCAGCCAAGATCCTGGGGCTGAGCAGTTCTTC CASSQDPGAEQFF